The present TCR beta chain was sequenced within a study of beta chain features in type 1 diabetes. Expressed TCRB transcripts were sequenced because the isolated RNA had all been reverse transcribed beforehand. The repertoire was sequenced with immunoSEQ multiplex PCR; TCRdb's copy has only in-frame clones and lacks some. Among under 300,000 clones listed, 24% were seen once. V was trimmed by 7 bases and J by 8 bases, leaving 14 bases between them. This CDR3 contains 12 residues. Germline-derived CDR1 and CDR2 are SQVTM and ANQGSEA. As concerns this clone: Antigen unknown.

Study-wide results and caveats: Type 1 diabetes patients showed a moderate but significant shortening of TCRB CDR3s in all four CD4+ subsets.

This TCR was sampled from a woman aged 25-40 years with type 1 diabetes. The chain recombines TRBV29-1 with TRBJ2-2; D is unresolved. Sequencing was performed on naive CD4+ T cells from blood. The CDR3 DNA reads TGCAGCGGTGCCCCAGCGCGGGGGGAGCTGTTTTTT. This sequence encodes CSGAPARGELFF.